These 15 T cell receptor beta chains were sequenced from one sample in a study of long-term antiretroviral therapy in people with HIV. Survey-level immunoSEQ v3.0 assays were run. Repertoires were generated with immunoSEQ multiplex PCR, while TCRdb's copy carries only in-frame clones and drops some. This table holds about 39,000 clones, roughly 85% found once. Sequenced here: unsorted PBMCs, sampled 3.1 years after starting antiretroviral therapy. Receptors were obtained from a woman in her fifties or sixties with HIV.

The chain combines TRBV9 with TRBJ2-1; no firm D call. The CDR3 consists of 13 residues. Germline assignment: CDR1 SGDLS and CDR2 YYNGEE. V was trimmed by 0 bases and J by 9 bases, leaving 10 bases between them. The CDR3 DNA sequence: TGTGCCAGCAGCGTAGGGGGTAAGGGTGAGCAGTTCTTC. Translated: CASSVGGKGEQFF.

V usage is TRBV7-3 and J usage is TRBJ2-1; D is unresolved. The germline V and J ends were trimmed by 0 bases and 8 bases, with 11 bases remaining between them. This CDR3 region has 14 residues. Germline assignment: CDR1 SGHTA and CDR2 FQGTGA. In nucleotides, the CDR3 is TGTGCCAGCAGCTTAACTGGTCTGGCATATGAGCAGTTCTTC. Its protein is CASSLTGLAYEQFF.

The chain carries TRBV11-1 and TRBJ2-7; TRBD2 agrees at 15 bases. Germline V lookup: CDR1 SGHAT, CDR2 FQDESV (reference sequence). This CDR3 is built from 16 residues. The V gene end was trimmed by 4 bases and the J gene end by 4 bases; junction bases not matched to a gene: 5. CDR3 sequence (DNA): TGTGCCAGCAGCTCACCGGGACTAGCGGGGGGTTACGAGCAGTACTTC. Translating it yields CASSSPGLAGGYEQYF.

The chain employs TRBV11-1 and TRBJ2-3, with D maybe TRBD2 (5 bases). This CDR3 comprises 13 residues. V gave up 2 bases and J gave up 3 bases, with 6 bases separating them. Germline assignment: CDR1 SGHAT and CDR2 FQDESV (reference sequence). The CDR3 here is CASSLRGTDTQYF. In nucleotides, the CDR3 is TGTGCCAGCAGCTTACGGGGTACAGATACGCAGTATTTT.

The rearrangement links TRBV10-1 to TRBJ1-2, with 7 bases identical to TRBD1. The trim removed 4 bases at V and 8 bases at J, leaving 7 bases unmatched. Germline V lookup: CDR1 WNHNN, CDR2 SYGVQD (reference sequence). This CDR3 contains 13 residues. The CDR3 spells CASSGRQGEGYTF. The CDR3 nucleotides read TGCGCCAGCAGTGGCCGACAGGGAGAGGGCTACACCTTC.

This clone is a singleton in its sample. The V gene is TRBV5-1, the J gene TRBJ2-2; D is unresolved. CDR1 and CDR2 (germline): SGHRS, YFSETQ. This CDR3 is built from 17 residues. V was pared by 0 bases and J by 3 bases, with 15 bases between. CDR3 nucleotides: TGCGCCAGCAGCTTGGCCTCTGGAGCCCCCGACACCGGGGAGCTGTTTTTT. Translated: CASSLASGAPDTGELFF.

CDR3 in amino acids: CASSQGPGTPGEQYF. Written as DNA, the CDR3 is TGTGCCAGCAGTCAAGGGCCGGGGACGCCGGGCGAGCAGTACTTC. The chain carries TRBV6-5 and TRBJ2-7, with D perhaps TRBD1 or TRBD2 (5 bases each). Germline CDR1 and CDR2: MNHEY and SVGAGI. CDR3 length: 15 residues. Trimming shortened V by 5 bases and J by 6 bases, and 20 bases separated the two germline ends.

The V gene is TRBV7-2, the J gene TRBJ1-5; D may be TRBD1 (6 bases). Deletions cut 4 bases from V and 5 bases from J, with 15 bases between. The germline V gene encodes CDR1 SGHTA and CDR2 FQGNSA. The CDR3 has 15 amino acids. In DNA form, the CDR3 reads TGTGCCAGCAGCTCGACCAACAGGGATGATCAGCCCCAGCATTTT. Its protein product is CASSSTNRDDQPQHF.

The chain joins TRBV4-3 to TRBJ2-3; 7 bases align to TRBD1. This CDR3 contains 14 residues. Unmatched junction bases numbered 2, after V lost 4 bases and J lost 1 base. Germline V gene sequence: CDR1 LGHNA, CDR2 YSLEER. The CDR3 nucleotides read TGCGCCAGCAGCCGAGGACAGGGCACAGATACGCAGTATTTT. Amino acids: CASSRGQGTDTQYF.

This chain uses TRBV6-5 with TRBJ1-1; D is uncertain. The germline V gene encodes CDR1 MNHEY and CDR2 SVGAGI. The CDR3 loop spans 13 amino acids. V shed 8 bases and J shed 1 base, with 11 bases lying between them. CDR3 in amino acids: CASRMRGNTEAFF. The CDR3 bases are TGTGCCAGCCGGATGCGGGGGAACACTGAAGCTTTCTTT.

The V gene is TRBV7-8, the J gene TRBJ1-5; 7 nucleotides line up with TRBD1. Losses at the gene ends were 6 bases for V and 7 bases for J; bases not matched to a gene: 18. Germline-derived CDR1 and CDR2 are SGHVS and FQNEAQ. CDR3 length: 17 residues. In DNA form, the CDR3 reads TGTGCCAGCAGTCTAATCCCCGCCGACAGGGTAAACCAGCCCCAGCATTTT. It yields the protein CASSLIPADRVNQPQHF.

J is TRBJ1-6 and V is TRBV6-6; 10 nucleotides match TRBD1. From germline, CDR1 is MNHNY and CDR2 SVGAGI (reference sequence). This CDR3 is 16 amino acids long. V lost 0 bases, J lost 9 bases, and 5 bases stayed unmatched. The CDR3 region is CASSYSTGGGGSPLHF. CDR3 DNA sequence: TGTGCCAGCAGTTACTCGACAGGGGGCGGCGGTTCACCCCTCCACTTT.

This clone was seen a few times. V gene TRBV14 combines with J gene TRBJ2-7; D uncertain. Trimming stripped 0 bases from V and 1 base from J, with 7 bases between. Germline assignment: CDR1 SGHDN and CDR2 FVKESK. CDR3 length: 14 residues. CDR3 nucleotides: TGTGCCAGCAGCCAAGAGCTACGGTCCTACGAGCAGTACTTC. Translating it yields CASSQELRSYEQYF.

This clone has only one observation. This chain links TRBV7-2 with TRBJ2-3; 11 bases map to TRBD2. This CDR3 is built from 16 residues. V was clipped by 5 bases and J by 2 bases; unmatched bases: 6. The V gene's germline CDR1 is SGHTA and CDR2 FQGNSA. CDR3 sequence: CASSPGTSGLTDTQYF. The DNA for the CDR3 is TGTGCCAGCAGCCCCGGGACTAGCGGCCTCACAGATACGCAGTATTTT.

In this sample, this clone is medium-sized. The J gene is TRBJ1-6, the V gene TRBV15; TRBD1 is a possible D gene (5 bases). CDR1 is LNHNV and CDR2 is YYDKDF in the germline V gene (reference sequence). This CDR3 region has 15 residues. Trimming left V 0 bases short and J 9 bases short, with 12 bases between. The CDR3 loop reads CATSREGESGSPLHF. For the CDR3, the DNA is TGTGCCACCAGCAGAGAGGGGGAAAGTGGTTCACCCCTCCACTTT.